This T cell receptor (beta chain) was identified in a study of blood T cell repertoires in COVID-19. The CDR3 contains 16 residues. After removal of 0 bases from V and 8 bases from J, the junction contained 7 bases not matched to a gene. CDR1 LNHDA and CDR2 SQIVND come from the germline V gene (reference sequence). Clones were sequenced by immunoSEQ multiplex PCR, and TCRdb holds only the in-frame ones, with some missing. Among some 290,000 clones, 70% to 90% were seen once, and the ten largest hold under 5.5%. This clone was found once. This sequence joins TRBV19 and TRBJ2-1; 10 nucleotides line up with TRBD1. The TCR sequence derives from a man aged 55 to 70 who had recovered from COVID-19. Sample: peripheral blood. The CDR3, as DNA: TGTGCCAGTAGTATAGATGTGGGGACAGGGGCTGATGAGCAGTTCTTC. Translating gives CASSIDVGTGADEQFF.